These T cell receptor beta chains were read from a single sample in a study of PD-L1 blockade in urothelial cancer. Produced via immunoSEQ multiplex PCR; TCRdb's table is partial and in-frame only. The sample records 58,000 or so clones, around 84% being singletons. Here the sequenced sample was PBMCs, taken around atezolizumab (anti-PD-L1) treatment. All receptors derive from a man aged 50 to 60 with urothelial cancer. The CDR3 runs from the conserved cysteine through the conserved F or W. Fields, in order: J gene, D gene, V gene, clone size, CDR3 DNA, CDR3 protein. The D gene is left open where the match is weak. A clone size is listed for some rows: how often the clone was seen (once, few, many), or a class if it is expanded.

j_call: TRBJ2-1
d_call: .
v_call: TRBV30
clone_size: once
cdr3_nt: TGTGCCTGGTCAGGGCCCAGTGAGCAGTTCTTC
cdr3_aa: CAWSGPSEQFF

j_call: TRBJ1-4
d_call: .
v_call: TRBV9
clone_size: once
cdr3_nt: TGTGCCAGCAGCGTAGCAGGGGTTAATGAAAAACTGTTTTTT
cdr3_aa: CASSVAGVNEKLFF

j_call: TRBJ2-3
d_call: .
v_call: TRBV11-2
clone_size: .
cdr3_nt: TGTGCCAGCAGCTCAAACCCCCCCGCGGGAAATCCCGCAGATACGCAGTATTTT
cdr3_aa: CASSSNPPAGNPADTQYF

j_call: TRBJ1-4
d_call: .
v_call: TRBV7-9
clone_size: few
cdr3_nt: TGTGCCAGCTCCCCGGACAGCTTTAATGAAAAACTGTTTTTT
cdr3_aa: CASSPDSFNEKLFF

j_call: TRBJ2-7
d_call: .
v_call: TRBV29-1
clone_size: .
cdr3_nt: TGCAGCGTTGCGAGGGACAACTCCTACGAGCAGTACTTC
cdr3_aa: CSVARDNSYEQYF

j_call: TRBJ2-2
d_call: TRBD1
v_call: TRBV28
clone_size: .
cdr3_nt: TGTGCCAGCAGATTACAGGGGGCTCGCACCGGGGAGCTGTTTTTT
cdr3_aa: CASRLQGARTGELFF

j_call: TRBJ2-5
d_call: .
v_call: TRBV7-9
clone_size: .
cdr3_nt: TGTGCCAGCAGCTTAGGGGGCGGGGTCGAGACCCAGTACTTC
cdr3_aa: CASSLGGGVETQYF

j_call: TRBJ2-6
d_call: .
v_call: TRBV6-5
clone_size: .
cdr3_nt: TGTGCCAGCAGCCGACAGGTCTCTGGGGCCAACGTCCTGACTTTC
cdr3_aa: CASSRQVSGANVLTF

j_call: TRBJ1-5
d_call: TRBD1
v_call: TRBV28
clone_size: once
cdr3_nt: TGTGCCAGCTCACAGGGGGGGGGCAATCAGCCCCAGCATTTT
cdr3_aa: CASSQGGGNQPQHF

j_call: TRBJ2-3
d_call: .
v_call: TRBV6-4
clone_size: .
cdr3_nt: TGTGCCAGCAGTGACTGGGGGACTAGCACAGATACGCAGTATTTT
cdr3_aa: CASSDWGTSTDTQYF

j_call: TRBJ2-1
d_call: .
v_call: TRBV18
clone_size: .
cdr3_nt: TGTGCCAGCTCACCACAGACGGGGAGCTCCTACAATGAGCAGTTCTTC
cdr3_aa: CASSPQTGSSYNEQFF

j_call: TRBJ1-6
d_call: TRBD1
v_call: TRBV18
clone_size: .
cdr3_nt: TGTGCCAGCTCACAATCGGGACAGCGTAATTCACCCCTCCACTTT
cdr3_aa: CASSQSGQRNSPLHF

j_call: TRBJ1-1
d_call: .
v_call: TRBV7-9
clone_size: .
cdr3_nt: TGTGCCAGCAGCTTAAGCGGTAGAGGTGATTTACGAGCTTTCTTT
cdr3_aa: CASSLSGRGDLRAFF

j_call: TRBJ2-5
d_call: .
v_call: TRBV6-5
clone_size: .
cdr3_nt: TGTGCCAGCAGTTACTCGCAGGTCCTCCGAGAGACCCAGTACTTC
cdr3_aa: CASSYSQVLRETQYF

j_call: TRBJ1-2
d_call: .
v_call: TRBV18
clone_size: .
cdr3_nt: TGTGCCAGCTCACGGGTACCCCAGGATTCTAACTATGGCTACACCTTC
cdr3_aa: CASSRVPQDSNYGYTF

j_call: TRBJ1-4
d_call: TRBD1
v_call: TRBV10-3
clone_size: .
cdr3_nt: TGTGCCATCAGTGATCGTGGACAGGGGGCTGGTGAAAAACTGTTTTTT
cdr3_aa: CAISDRGQGAGEKLFF